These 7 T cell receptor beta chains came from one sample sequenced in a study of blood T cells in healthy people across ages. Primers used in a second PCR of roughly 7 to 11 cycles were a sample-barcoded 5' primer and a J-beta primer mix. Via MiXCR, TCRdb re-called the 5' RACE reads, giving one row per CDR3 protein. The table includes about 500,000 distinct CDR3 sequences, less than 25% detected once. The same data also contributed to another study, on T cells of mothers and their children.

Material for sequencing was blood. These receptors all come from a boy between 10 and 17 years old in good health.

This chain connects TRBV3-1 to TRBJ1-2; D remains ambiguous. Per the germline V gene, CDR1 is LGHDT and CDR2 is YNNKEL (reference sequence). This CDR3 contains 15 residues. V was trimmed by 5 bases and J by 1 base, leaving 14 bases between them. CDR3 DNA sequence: TGTGCCAGCAGCAGAAGGCGCGAAATTAACTATGGCTACACCTTC. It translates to CASSRRREINYGYTF.

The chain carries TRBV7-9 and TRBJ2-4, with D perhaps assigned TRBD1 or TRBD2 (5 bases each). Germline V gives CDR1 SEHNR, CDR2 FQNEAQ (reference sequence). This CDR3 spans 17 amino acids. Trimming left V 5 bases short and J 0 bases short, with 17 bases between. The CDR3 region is CASSRNYGDLAKNIQYF. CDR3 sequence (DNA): TGTGCCAGCAGCCGAAATTATGGGGACCTAGCCAAAAACATTCAGTACTTC.

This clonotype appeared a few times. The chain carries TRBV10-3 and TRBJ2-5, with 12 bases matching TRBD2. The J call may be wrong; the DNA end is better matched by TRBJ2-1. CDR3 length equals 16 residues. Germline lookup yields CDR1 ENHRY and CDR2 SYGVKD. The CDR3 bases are TGTGCCATCAGTGAGGAGTGGACTAGCGGGACCAATGAGCAGTTCTTC. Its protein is CAISEEWTSGTNEQFF.

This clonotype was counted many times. In DNA, the CDR3 is TGTGCCAGCAGCTCCGGGACAGGGGACACCGGGGAGCTGTTTTTT. Its protein product is CASSSGTGDTGELFF. V and J are TRBV6-1 and TRBJ2-2; TRBD1 matches 10 bases. CDR1 is MNHNS, CDR2 SASEGT, per germline. The J segment lost 3 bases and the V segment lost 6 bases, leaving 4 bases of the junction unmatched. The CDR3 length is 15 residues.

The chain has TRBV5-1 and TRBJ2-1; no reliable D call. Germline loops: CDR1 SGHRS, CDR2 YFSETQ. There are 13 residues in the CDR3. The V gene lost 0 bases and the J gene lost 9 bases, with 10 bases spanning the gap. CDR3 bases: TGCGCCAGCAGCTTGGAACATGGTGTTGAGCAGTTCTTC. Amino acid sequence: CASSLEHGVEQFF.

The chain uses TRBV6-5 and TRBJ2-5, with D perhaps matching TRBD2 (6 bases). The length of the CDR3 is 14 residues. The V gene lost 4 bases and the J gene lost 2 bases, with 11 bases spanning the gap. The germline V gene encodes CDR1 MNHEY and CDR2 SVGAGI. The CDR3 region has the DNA TGTGCCAGCAGTTTCGAGGGGAGGCAAGAGACCCAGTACTTC. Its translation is CASSFEGRQETQYF.

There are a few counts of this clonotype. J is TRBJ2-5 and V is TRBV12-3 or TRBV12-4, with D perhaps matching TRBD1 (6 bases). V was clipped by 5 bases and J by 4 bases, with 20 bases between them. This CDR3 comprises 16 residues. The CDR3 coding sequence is TGTGCCAGCAGTAGGGTGGGCAGGGGATCTCGAGAGACCCAGTACTTC. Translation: CASSRVGRGSRETQYF.